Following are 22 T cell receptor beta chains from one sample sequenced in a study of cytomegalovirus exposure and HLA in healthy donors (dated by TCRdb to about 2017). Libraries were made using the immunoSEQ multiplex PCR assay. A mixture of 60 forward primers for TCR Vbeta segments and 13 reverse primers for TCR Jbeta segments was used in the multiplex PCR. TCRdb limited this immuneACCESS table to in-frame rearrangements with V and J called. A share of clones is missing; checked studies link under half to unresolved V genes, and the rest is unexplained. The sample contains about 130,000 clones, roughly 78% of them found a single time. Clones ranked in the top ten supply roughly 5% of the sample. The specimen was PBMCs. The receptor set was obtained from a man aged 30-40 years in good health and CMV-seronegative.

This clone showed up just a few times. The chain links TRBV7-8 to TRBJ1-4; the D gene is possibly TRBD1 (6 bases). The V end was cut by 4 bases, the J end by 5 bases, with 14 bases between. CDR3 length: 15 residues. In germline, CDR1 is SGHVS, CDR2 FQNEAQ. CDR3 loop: CASSSSGTRNEKLFF. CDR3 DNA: TGTGCCAGCAGCTCCTCCGGGACAAGGAATGAAAAACTGTTTTTT.

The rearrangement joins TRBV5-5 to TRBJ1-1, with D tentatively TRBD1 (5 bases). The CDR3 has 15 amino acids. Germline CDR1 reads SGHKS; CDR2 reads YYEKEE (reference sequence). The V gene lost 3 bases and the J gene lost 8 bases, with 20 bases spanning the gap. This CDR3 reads CASSSATWGLSEAFF. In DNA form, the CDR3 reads TGTGCCAGCAGCTCCGCAACTTGGGGCCTGTCCGAAGCTTTCTTT.

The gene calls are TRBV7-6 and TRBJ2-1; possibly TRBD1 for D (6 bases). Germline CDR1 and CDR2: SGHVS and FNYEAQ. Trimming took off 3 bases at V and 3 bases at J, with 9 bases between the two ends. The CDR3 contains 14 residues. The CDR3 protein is CASSFRGDYNEQFF. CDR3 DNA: TGTGCCAGCAGCTTCAGGGGAGACTACAATGAGCAGTTCTTC.

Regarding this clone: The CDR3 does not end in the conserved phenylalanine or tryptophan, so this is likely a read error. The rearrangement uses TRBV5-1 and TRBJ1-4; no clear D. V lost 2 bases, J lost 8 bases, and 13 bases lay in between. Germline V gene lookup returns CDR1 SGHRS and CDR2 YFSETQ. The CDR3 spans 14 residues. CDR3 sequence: CASSLSDGSEKLFL. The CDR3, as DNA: TGCGCCAGCAGCTTATCAGACGGGTCCGAAAAACTGTTTCTT.

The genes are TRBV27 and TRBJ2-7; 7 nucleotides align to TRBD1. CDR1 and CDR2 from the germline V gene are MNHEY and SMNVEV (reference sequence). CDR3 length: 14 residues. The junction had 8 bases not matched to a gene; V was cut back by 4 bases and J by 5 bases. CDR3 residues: CASSYSTGMNEQYF. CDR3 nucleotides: TGTGCCAGCAGTTACTCGACAGGGATGAACGAGCAGTACTTC.

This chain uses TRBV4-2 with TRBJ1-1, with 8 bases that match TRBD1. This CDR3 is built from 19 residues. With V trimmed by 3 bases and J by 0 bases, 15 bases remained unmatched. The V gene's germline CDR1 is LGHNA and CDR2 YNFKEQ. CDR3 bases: TGTGCCAGCAGCCACTGGGCAGGTTGGACAGGGCAGGTGAACACTGAAGCTTTCTTT. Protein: CASSHWAGWTGQVNTEAFF.

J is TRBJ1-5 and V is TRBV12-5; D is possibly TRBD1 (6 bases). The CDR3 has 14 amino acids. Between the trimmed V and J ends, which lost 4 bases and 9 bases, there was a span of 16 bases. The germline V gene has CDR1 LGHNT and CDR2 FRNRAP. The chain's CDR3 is CASGWDTNRRPQHF. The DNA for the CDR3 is TGTGCTAGTGGTTGGGACACGAACAGGAGGCCCCAGCATTTT.

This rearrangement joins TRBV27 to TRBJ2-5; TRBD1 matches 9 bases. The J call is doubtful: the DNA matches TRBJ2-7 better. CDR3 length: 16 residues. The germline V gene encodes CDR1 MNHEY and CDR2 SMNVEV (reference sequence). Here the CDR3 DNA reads TGTGCCAGCAGTCCAACCCCAGGGACAGGGATCCACGAGCAGTACTTC. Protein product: CASSPTPGTGIHEQYF.

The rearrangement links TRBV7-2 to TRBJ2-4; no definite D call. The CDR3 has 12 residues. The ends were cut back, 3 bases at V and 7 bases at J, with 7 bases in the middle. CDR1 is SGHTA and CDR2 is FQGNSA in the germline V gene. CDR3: CASSFPNNIQYF. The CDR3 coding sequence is TGTGCCAGCAGCTTCCCTAATAACATTCAGTACTTC.

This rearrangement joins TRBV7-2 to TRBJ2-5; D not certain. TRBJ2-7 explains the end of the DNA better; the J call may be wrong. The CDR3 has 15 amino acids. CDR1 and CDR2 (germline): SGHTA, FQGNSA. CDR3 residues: CASSPGWSPTSEQYF. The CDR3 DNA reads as TGTGCCAGCAGCCCCGGGTGGAGCCCGACTTCCGAGCAGTACTTC.

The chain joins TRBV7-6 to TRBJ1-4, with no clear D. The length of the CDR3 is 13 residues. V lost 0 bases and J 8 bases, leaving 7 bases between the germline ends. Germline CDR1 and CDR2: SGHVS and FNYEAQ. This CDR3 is CASSLALGEKLFF. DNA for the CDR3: TGTGCCAGCAGCTTAGCGCTCGGGGAAAAACTGTTTTTT.

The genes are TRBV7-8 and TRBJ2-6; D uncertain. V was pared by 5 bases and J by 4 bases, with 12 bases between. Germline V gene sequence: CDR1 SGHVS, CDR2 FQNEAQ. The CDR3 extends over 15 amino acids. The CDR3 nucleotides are TGTGCCAGCAGCCCCGACACTGCAGGGGCCAACGTCCTGACTTTC. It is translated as CASSPDTAGANVLTF.

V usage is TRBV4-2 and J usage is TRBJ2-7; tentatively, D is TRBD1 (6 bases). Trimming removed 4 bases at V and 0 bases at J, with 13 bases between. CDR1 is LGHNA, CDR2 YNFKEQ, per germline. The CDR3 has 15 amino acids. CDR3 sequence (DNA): TGTGCCAGCAGCCCCGATCAGGGGAGCTCCTACGAGCAGTACTTC. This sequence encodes CASSPDQGSSYEQYF.

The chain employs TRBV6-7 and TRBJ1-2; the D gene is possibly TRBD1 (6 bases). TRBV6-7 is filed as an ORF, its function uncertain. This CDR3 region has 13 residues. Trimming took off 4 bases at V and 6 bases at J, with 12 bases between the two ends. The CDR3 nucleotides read TGTGCCAGCAGTTTGGTAGGGGGTGATGGCTACACCTTC. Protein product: CASSLVGGDGYTF.

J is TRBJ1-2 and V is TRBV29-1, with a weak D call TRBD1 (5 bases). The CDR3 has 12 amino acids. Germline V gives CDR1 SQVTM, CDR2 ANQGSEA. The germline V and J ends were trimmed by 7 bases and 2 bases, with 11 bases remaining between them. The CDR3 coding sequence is TGCAGCGGGGGGGGACTCAACTATGGCTACACCTTC. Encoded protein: CSGGGLNYGYTF.

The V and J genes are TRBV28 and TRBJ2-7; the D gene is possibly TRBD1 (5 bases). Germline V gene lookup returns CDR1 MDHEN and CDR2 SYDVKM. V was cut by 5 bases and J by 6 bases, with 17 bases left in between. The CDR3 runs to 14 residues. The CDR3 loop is CASSLTLQVGEQYF. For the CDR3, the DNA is TGTGCCAGCAGTCTGACCCTACAGGTGGGCGAGCAGTACTTC.

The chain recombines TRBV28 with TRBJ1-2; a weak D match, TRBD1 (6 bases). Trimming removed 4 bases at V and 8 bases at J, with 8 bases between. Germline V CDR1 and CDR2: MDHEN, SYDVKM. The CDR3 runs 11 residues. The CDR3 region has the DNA TGTGCCAGCAGTTGGCAGGGGGGCTACACCTTC. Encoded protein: CASSWQGGYTF.

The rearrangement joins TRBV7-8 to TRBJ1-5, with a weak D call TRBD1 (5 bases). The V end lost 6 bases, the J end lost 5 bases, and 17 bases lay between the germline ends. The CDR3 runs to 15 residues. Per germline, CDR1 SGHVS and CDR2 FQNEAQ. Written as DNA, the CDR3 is TGTGCCAGCAGTCGGCGATGGGGCGCGGATCAGCCCCAGCATTTT. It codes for CASSRRWGADQPQHF.

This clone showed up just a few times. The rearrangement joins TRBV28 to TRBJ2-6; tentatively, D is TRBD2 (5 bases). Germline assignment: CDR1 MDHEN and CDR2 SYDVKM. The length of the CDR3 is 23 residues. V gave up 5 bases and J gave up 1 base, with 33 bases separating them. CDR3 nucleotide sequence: TGTGCCAGCAGTCCGGACTGGGTTTGGCGTGTGCAAAATTTTGTGTCTGGGGCCAACGTCCTGACTTTC. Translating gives CASSPDWVWRVQNFVSGANVLTF.

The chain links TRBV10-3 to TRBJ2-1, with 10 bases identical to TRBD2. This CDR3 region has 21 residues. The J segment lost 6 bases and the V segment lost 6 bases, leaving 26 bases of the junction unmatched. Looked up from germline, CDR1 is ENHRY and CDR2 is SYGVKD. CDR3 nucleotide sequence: TGTGCCATCAGAGGGCCCCCGGTCGGACTAGCGGCTAAATCCGACGGCAATGAGCAGTTCTTC. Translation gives CAIRGPPVGLAAKSDGNEQFF.

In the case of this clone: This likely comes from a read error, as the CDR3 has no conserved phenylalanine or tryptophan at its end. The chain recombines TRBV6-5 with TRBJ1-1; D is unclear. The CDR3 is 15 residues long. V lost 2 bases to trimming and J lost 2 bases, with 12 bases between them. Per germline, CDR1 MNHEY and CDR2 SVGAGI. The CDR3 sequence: CASSYGKGLNTEAFV. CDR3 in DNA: TGTGCCAGCAGTTACGGGAAAGGACTTAACACTGAAGCTTTCGTT.

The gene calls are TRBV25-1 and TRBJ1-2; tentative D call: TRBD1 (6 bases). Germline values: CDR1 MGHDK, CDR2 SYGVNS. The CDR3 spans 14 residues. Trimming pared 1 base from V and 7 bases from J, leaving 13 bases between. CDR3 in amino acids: CASSELRGAGGYTF. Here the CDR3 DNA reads TGTGCCAGCAGTGAATTGCGGGGGGCGGGTGGCTACACCTTC.